This T cell receptor beta chain was found in a study of CD8 T cells in ankylosing spondylitis. This clonotype came up a few times. Its antigen is undetermined. Regarding the study as a whole: A subset of motif variants has previously been described in the synovial fluid and blood of reactive arthritis. Ankylosing spondylitis blood appeared to carry a characteristic TCR beta motif of roughly 8 highly homologous variants. In peripheral blood, disease-linked CD8+ clones occurred at relatively low frequencies.

Trimming took off 1 base at V and 9 bases at J, with 19 bases between the two ends. This CDR3 region has 16 residues. The V gene's germline CDR1 is SGHAT and CDR2 FQNNGV. TCRdb passed the 5' RACE reads through MiXCR, listing each CDR3 protein once. The table includes fewer than 650,000 distinct CDR3 sequences, about 13% detected once. What was sequenced was blood, either unsorted or a sorted T cell fraction (not recorded which). The chain is built from TRBV11-2 and TRBJ2-1, with D tentatively TRBD1 (5 bases). This receptor was taken from a male donor with ankylosing spondylitis. CDR3 nucleotide sequence: TGTGCCAGCAGCTTAGGCCTCGGCAGGGCCGTAGGTGAGCAGTTCTTC. This gives the protein CASSLGLGRAVGEQFF.